This T cell receptor (gamma chain) was captured in a study of gamma delta lymphoproliferative disorders and STAT genes. The overall study: Gamma-chain libraries were built from at least 50 ng of genomic DNA with the LymphoTrack Dx TCRG Assay. Delta libraries were made per EuroClonality-NGS working group procedure. Regarding the study as a whole: Delta repertoires did not separate groups, but patient gamma repertoires clustered apart. Control T cells likely spanned varied maturation stages, whereas leukemic cells were skewed toward terminal effectors.

PBMCs from patients and controls supplied the genomic DNA for sequencing. TCRdb re-called the multiplex PCR reads via CATT. Of 2,000 to 2,500 gamma-chain clones in the sample, roughly 12% were seen once. The CDR3 is made up of 16 amino acids. Only a few counts were recorded for this clone. Its antigen is as yet unknown. The protein that TCRdb holds for this DNA derives from a much larger clone and differs from the translated DNA at residue 4, which likely indicates a read error; the protein shown here is translated from the DNA. Sequenced: blood. The TCR originated in a human donor in good health. The V call is TRGV11, the J call TRGJP1. Assignment of the J gene here rests on matching the DNA to germline, because TCRdb gives none. TRGV11 is an open reading frame whose function is uncertain. The DNA of the CDR3 is TGTGCCTGCGGGATTAGGCTTTACACCACTGGTTGGTTCAAGATATTT. Encoded protein: CACGIRLYTTGWFKIF.